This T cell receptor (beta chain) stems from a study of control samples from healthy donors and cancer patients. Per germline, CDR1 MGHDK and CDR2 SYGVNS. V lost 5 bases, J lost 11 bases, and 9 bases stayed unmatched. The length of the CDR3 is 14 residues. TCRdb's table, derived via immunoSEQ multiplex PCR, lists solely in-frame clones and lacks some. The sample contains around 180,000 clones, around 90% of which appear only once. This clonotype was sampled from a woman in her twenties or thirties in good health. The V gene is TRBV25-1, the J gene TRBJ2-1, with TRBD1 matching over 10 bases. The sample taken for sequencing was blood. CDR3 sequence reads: CASSPGDRGPKQFF. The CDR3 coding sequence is TGTGCCAGCAGTCCTGGAGACAGGGGGCCTAAGCAGTTCTTC. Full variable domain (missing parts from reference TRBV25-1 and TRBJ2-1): EADIYQTPRYLVIGTGKKITLECSQTMGHDKMYWYQQDPGMELHLIHYSYGVNSTEKGDLSSESTVSRIRTEHFPLTLESARPSHTSQYLCASSPGDRGPKQFFGPGTRLTVL.